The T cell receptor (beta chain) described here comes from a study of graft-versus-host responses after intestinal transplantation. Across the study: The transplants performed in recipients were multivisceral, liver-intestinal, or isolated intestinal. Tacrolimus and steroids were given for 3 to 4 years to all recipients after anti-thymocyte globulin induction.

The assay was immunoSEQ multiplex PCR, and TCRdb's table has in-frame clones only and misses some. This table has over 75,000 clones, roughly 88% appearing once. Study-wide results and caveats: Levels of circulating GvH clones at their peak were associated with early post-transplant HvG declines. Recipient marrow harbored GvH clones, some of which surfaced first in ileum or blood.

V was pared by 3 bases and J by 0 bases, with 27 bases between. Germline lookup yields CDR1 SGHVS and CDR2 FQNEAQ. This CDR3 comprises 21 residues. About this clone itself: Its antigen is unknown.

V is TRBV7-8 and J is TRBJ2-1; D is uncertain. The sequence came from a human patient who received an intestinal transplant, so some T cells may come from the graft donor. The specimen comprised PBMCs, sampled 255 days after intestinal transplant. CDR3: CASSFRFRSDLTRSSYNEQFF. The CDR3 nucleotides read TGTGCCAGCAGCTTCCGGTTTAGGTCAGACCTAACCCGAAGCTCCTACAATGAGCAGTTCTTC.